The 9 T cell receptor beta chains reported below all come from one sample, sequenced in a study of CD8 T cells in Susac syndrome. About 0.5 to 1 ug RNA was reverse transcribed with random hexamers. TCRdb re-called the immunoSEQ multiplex PCR reads through MiXCR, storing one row per CDR3 protein. Here the sample spans 70,000 to 100,000 distinct CDR3 sequences, over 85% being singletons. Sample: CD8+ T cells from PBMCs. The source of these receptors is a human donor in good health.

This sequence joins TRBV29-1 and TRBJ1-2; tentatively, D is TRBD1 (5 bases). Deletions cut 3 bases from V and 8 bases from J, with 13 bases between. Germline V CDR1 and CDR2: SQVTM, ANQGSEA. CDR3 length: 12 residues. The CDR3 protein is CSVESAGSGYTF. For the CDR3, the DNA is TGCAGCGTTGAGTCGGCAGGGAGCGGCTACACCTTC.

Only one count was recorded for this clonotype. The genes are TRBV13 and TRBJ2-2; the match to TRBD2 covers 10 bases. The V gene's germline CDR1 is PRHDT and CDR2 FYEKMQ (reference sequence). The CDR3 is 17 amino acids. V trimming: 4 bases; J trimming: 2 bases; junction bases outside the gene matches: 7. The CDR3 bases are TGTGCCAGCAGCTCCACCGGGACTAGCGATAACACCGGGGAGCTGTTTTTT. Amino acid sequence: CASSSTGTSDNTGELFF. Drawing the rest from reference TRBV13 and TRBJ2-2, the complete variable domain is AAGVIQSPRHLIKEKRETATLKCYPIPRHDTVYWYQQGPGQDPQFLISFYEKMQSDKGSIPDRFSAQQFSDYHSELNMSSLELGDSALYFCASSSTGTSDNTGELFFGEGSRLTVL.

This clonotype was picked up a small number of times. The chain carries TRBV29-1 and TRBJ2-2; D perhaps matches TRBD2 (6 bases). CDR3 length: 12 residues. The germline V and J ends were trimmed by 3 bases and 5 bases, with 7 bases remaining between them. Looked up from germline, CDR1 is SQVTM and CDR2 is ANQGSEA. Here the CDR3 DNA reads TGCAGCGTTGATGCGGGGACCGGGGAGCTGTTTTTT. This encodes CSVDAGTGELFF.

The chain has TRBV20-1 and TRBJ2-2, with 15 bases lining up with TRBD2. V lost 1 base, J lost 5 bases, and 5 bases stayed unmatched. Germline V gives CDR1 DFQATT, CDR2 SNEGSKA (reference sequence). The length of the CDR3 is 17 residues. In nucleotides, the CDR3 is TGCAGTGCTAGAGTCCGGACTAGCGGGGGGGCTACCGGGGAGCTGTTTTTT. It specifies CSARVRTSGGATGELFF.

The chain combines TRBV5-6 with TRBJ1-2; D remains ambiguous. The germline CDR1 and CDR2 sequences are SGHDT and YYEEEE. Trimming took 6 bases from V and 1 from J, leaving 10 bases between them. This CDR3 is built from 13 residues. CDR3 sequence (DNA): TGTGCCAGCACCTCTGGTGGTAACTATGGCTACACCTTC. It codes for CASTSGGNYGYTF.

The CDR3 region is CASSGQGQYEQYF. For the CDR3, the DNA is TGTGCCAGCTCGGGACAGGGGCAATACGAGCAGTACTTC. This chain connects TRBV18 to TRBJ2-7, with 10 bases fitting TRBD1. The CDR3 loop spans 13 amino acids. After removal of 6 bases from V and 4 bases from J, the junction contained 3 bases not matched to a gene. Germline V gene sequence: CDR1 KGHSH, CDR2 LQKENI.

A single count supports this clonotype. This chain connects TRBV27 to TRBJ2-6; D not certain. Germline V lookup: CDR1 MNHEY, CDR2 SMNVEV (reference sequence). The CDR3 has 16 residues. V was shortened by 5 bases and J by 4 bases, with 15 bases between the two germline ends. The CDR3 sequence is CASSPLQRSGANVLTF. CDR3 coding DNA: TGTGCCAGCAGTCCCCTACAGAGATCCGGGGCCAACGTCCTGACTTTC. The full variable domain, rest sourced from reference TRBV27 and TRBJ2-6, is EAQVTQNPRYLITVTGKKLTVTCSQNMNHEYMSWYRQDPGLGLRQIYYSMNVEVTDKGDVPEGYKVSRKEKRNFPLILESPSPNQTSLYFCASSPLQRSGANVLTFGAGSRLTVL.

This chain uses TRBV28 with TRBJ1-4; D not resolved. V gave up 5 bases and J gave up 0 bases, with 13 bases separating them. In germline, CDR1 is MDHEN, CDR2 SYDVKM. The CDR3 has 16 amino acids. CDR3 loop: CASSGQRYATNEKLFF. Here the CDR3 DNA reads TGTGCCAGCAGTGGTCAGAGGTATGCAACTAATGAAAAACTGTTTTTT.

This chain links TRBV2 with TRBJ2-1, with D possibly TRBD2 on 6 matching bases. V shed 4 bases and J shed 9 bases, with 16 bases lying between them. This CDR3 region has 14 residues. The germline gives CDR1 SNHLY, CDR2 FYNNEI. The CDR3 DNA is TGTGCCAGCAGTGTTCCCAGCGGGTATGGTGAGCAGTTCTTC. This encodes CASSVPSGYGEQFF.